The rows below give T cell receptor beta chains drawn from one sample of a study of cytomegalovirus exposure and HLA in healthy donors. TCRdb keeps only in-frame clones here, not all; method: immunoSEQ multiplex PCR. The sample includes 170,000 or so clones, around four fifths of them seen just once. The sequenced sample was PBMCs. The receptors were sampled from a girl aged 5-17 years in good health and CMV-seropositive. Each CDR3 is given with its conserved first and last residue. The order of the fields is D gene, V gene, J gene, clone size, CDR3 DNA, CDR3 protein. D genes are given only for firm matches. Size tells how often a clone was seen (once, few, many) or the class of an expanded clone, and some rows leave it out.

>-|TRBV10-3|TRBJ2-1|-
TGTGCCATCAGTGAGTTAGCAGGGGTACCGCTGGATGAGCAGTTCTTC
CAISELAGVPLDEQFF
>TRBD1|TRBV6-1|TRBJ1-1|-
TGTGCCAGCACCCAAGGGACAGCGAACACTGAAGCTTTCTTT
CASTQGTANTEAFF
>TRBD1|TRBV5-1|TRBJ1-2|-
TGCGCCAGCAGCTGGACAGGGAACTATGGCTACACCTTC
CASSWTGNYGYTF
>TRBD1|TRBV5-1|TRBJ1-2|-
TGCGCCAGCAGCTTGGAACAGGGGGTTGATGGCTACACCTTC
CASSLEQGVDGYTF
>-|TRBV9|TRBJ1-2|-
TGTGCCAGCAGCGTAGAACCGGGGTTTATGTATGGCTACACCTTC
CASSVEPGFMYGYTF
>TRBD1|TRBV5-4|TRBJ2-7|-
TGTGCCAGCAGCGTAAGACAGGGGGATTACGAGCAGTACTTC
CASSVRQGDYEQYF
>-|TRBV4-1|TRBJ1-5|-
TGCGCCAGCAGCCGGACTCTACAGGGACAGCCCCAGCATTTT
CASSRTLQGQPQHF
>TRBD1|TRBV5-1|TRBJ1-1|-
TGCGCCAGCAGCTTGGCGGGACAGGGTTACACTGAAGCTTTCTTT
CASSLAGQGYTEAFF
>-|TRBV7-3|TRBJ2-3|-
TGTGCCAGCAGCTTATTAAGGGGGCGGGGTCAAGGCACAGATACGCAGTATTTT
CASSLLRGRGQGTDTQYF
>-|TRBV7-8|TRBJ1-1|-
TGTGCCAGCAGCTTAGAATCGGTGGGCAAATTGAACACTGAAGCTTTCTTT
CASSLESVGKLNTEAFF
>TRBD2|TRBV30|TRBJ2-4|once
TGTGCCTGGGGGGGGGTCGGAACAGGCCAAGCCAAAAACATTCAGTACTTC
CAWGGVGTGQAKNIQYF
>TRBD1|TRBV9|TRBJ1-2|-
TGTGCCAGCGGGCCGGGACAGAGGCTCTACGGCTACACCTTC
CASGPGQRLYGYTF
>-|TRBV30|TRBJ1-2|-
TGTGCCTGGAGAGCGGGGCGGAACTATGGCTACACCTTC
CAWRAGRNYGYTF
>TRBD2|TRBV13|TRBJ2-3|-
TGTGCCAGCAGCTTAGAACGTCCGGGACTACGAGCAGATACGCAGTATTTT
CASSLERPGLRADTQYF
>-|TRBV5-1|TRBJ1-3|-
TGCGCCAGCAGCTTGGGACAGGCCAGCTCTGGAAACACCATATATTTT
CASSLGQASSGNTIYF
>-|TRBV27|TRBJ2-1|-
TGTGCCAGCAGTTTAGGGGCGGCCTACAATGAGCAGTTCTTC
CASSLGAAYNEQFF
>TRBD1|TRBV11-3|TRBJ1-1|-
TGTGCCAGCAGCTTTCGACAGGGGAACACTGAAGCTTTCTTT
CASSFRQGNTEAFF
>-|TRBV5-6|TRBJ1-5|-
TGTGCCAGCAGCTTAAATACTCGAAATCAGCCCCAGCATTTT
CASSLNTRNQPQHF
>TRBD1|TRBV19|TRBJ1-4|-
TGTGCCAGTAGTATGACAGGGGGGGTCACGACTAATGAAAAACTGTTTTTT
CASSMTGGVTTNEKLFF
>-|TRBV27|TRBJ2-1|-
TGTGCCAGCAGTTTGGGGACAGAGCAGTTCTTC
CASSLGTEQFF
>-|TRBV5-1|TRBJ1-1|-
TGCGCCAGCAGCTCCGAGGGCCTCAACACTGAAGCTTTCTTT
CASSSEGLNTEAFF
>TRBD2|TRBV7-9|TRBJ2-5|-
TGTGCCAGCAGCAGGACTAGCGGGGGGGAGAAAGAGACCCAGTACTTC
CASSRTSGGEKETQYF
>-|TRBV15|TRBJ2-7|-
TGTGCCACCAGCAGAGATGTGACAGGGACTCCCTACGAGCAGTACTTC
CATSRDVTGTPYEQYF
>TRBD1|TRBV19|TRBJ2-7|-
TGTGCCAGTAGTATAGGGTATAGGAAGACAGGGAGCGAGCAGTACTTC
CASSIGYRKTGSEQYF
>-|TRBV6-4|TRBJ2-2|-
TGTGCCAGCAGTGACTCAGCGGAGGTCGGGGAGCTGTTTTTT
CASSDSAEVGELFF
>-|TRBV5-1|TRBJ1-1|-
TGCGCCAGCAGCGTCGACAGCAACACTGAAGCTTTCTTT
CASSVDSNTEAFF
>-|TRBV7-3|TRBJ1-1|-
TGTGCCAGCAGCTTAAATAGCGGGGCTATGAACACTGAAGCTTTCTTT
CASSLNSGAMNTEAFF